This T cell receptor beta chain came from a study of T cells in Graves' hyperthyroidism and ophthalmopathy. Thyroid ultrasound and orbital computed tomography, with clinical symptoms and serum thyroxine and TRAb, informed diagnoses. Per germline, CDR1 LGHDT and CDR2 YNNKEL (reference sequence). The J segment lost 3 bases and the V segment lost 1 base, leaving 5 bases of the junction unmatched. The CDR3 consists of 16 residues. Authors of the study amplified TCR beta CDR3 regions from RNA transcripts. The HTBI primer set served for first-round RT-PCR of the TCR CDR3. MiXCR, applied by TCRdb to the multiplex PCR reads, yields one record per CDR3 protein. The sample lists 400,000 to 500,000 distinct CDR3 sequences, roughly 14% occurring once. In its sample, this clonotype was seen many times.

This chain connects TRBV3-1 to TRBJ1-1, with TRBD1 identical over 10 bases. The sample comprised blood. The source is a woman between 18 and 29 years old with Graves' hyperthyroidism. The CDR3 protein is CASSQADRGSYTEAFF. In nucleotides, the CDR3 is TGTGCCAGCAGCCAAGCGGACAGGGGGTCGTACACTGAAGCTTTCTTT.